This T cell receptor (beta chain) comes out of a study of PD-1 blockade in classical Hodgkin lymphoma (TCRdb year 2020). For the study in its entirety: Nivolumab dosing was 3 mg/kg intravenously every 2 weeks, continuing until either disease progression or unacceptable toxicity. To define a peripheral blood immune signature of response to PD-1 blockade in classical Hodgkin lymphoma, the study combined TCR beta sequencing with CyTOF.

The Qiagen DNeasy kit was used to extract genomic DNA from unsorted PBMCs and from the negatively selected CD4+ and CD8+ fractions. Using primers that anneal to V and J segments, immunoSEQ multiplex PCR amplified the TCR beta CDR3 regions. A synthetic immune receptor repertoire was used to minimize amplification bias, and any residual bias was removed computationally once sequencing was done. In the paper's pipeline: Custom Python scripts were used to quantify repertoire diversity as the Shannon entropy index. Unsorted, CD4+ and CD8+ repertoires were examined separately, except in combined analyses, for which CD4+ and CD8+ sequences were merged in silico. Clonal expansion was defined as at least a 2-fold frequency increase after treatment relative to C1D1, with a pseudocount of 0.5 for undetected baseline clones. Singleton clones were defined as clones with 0 or 1 copy at C1D1, and non-singleton clones were defined as clones with 2 or more copies. Clones expanded in unsorted samples were labelled as CD4+, CD8+ or unknown by matching protein sequences in sorted samples from the same patient. Wilcoxon tests were applied to paired samples to test diversity changes from C1D1 to C4D1. This immuneACCESS table, as held by TCRdb, lists in-frame sequences with V and J called but not all clones. Of the missing ones, under half trace to an unresolved V gene in checked studies; the others have no known cause. V and J calls plus clone size are reproduced from that table; the DNA served to infer D and trimming. The sample has some 23,000 clones on record, more than 60% of them singletons. The ten largest make up about 8% of the sample.

Overall study results and their limits: Patients starting nivolumab less than 1 year after ASCT had lower diversity and were excluded from later analyses to avoid confounding by immune reconstitution. CD4+ but not CD8+ TCR diversity rose significantly by C4D1 (p=0.0027 vs p=0.16), most apparent in complete responders (p=0.02). Newly diagnosed patients were reported to have lower baseline TCR diversity than healthy donors, and relapsed/refractory patients were reported to have lower baseline TCR diversity still. The study was limited to a single clinical trial cohort, and causes of repertoire differences, possibly disease activity or prior therapy, remained undefined. Among trial patients, those achieving complete response had baseline diversity similar to that of newly diagnosed patients, while diversity was significantly lower in partial responders and progressors.

The time point label, read with the paper, signifies: cycle 2 day 1 (C2D1) of nivolumab. Every trial patient had relapsed following autologous stem cell transplantation, and prior brentuximab vedotin exposure was what differed among cohorts A, B and C. A total of about 51 patients with relapsed/refractory classical Hodgkin lymphoma made up the trial cohort, and each patient's best overall response was complete response, partial response or progressive disease. In the multi-cohort phase II CheckMate 205 trial, trial patients received single-agent nivolumab. Best overall response was determined by an independent review committee according to the 2007 International Working Group response criteria. Trial PBMCs were obtained immediately prior to nivolumab initiation (C1D1) and on therapy at cycle 2 day 1 and cycle 4 day 1. Peripheral blood was collected in 8 mL Vacutainer Cell Preparation Tubes, from which PBMCs were isolated by centrifugation and then cryopreserved.

Concerning this clone: It has no known antigen specificity. The input lacks base qualities; no much larger clone sits a single base away.

From the germline V gene (reference sequence), CDR1 is MNHEY and CDR2 is SMNVEV. Measured from the cysteine to the phenylalanine, the CDR3 is 15 residues long. Only the CDR3 DNA stays, 45 bases, in frame from base 1. The junction shows trimming of 5 bases on V and 8 bases on J, plus 18 bases between the germline ends. The starting material was peripheral blood mononuclear cells (PBMCs), obtained before the second cycle of nivolumab. The sequence came from a human donor with classical Hodgkin lymphoma. The chain couples TRBV27 to TRBJ2-2; 5 matching bases give a weak D call of TRBD1. The CDR3: CASSPRTPGWGELFF. The nucleotide sequence reads as follows: TGTGCCAGCAGTCCTAGGACACCCGGCTGGGGGGAGCTGTTTTTT.